The clone carrying this T cell receptor beta chain was recorded a few times. What it recognizes is unknown. TCRdb re-called the reads through MiXCR, storing one row per CDR3 protein. The sample carries 230,000 or so distinct CDR3 sequences, 15% to 20% recorded once. The data were taken from a study of T cell repertoires in cytomegalovirus infection. Whole-study context: From public TCR beta signatures came an indication of both CMV infection and matching HLA type.

Whole-study results and caveats: Clonotype analysis showed dominance of the ex vivo response by HLA-C-restricted CMV-specific TCR beta clonotypes.

Germline lookup yields CDR1 MGHRA and CDR2 YSYEKL. The CDR3 runs to 15 residues. Deletions cut 4 bases from V and 4 bases from J, with 14 bases between. The genes are TRBV4-1 and TRBJ1-5, with D perhaps matching TRBD1 (5 bases). The sequence was obtained from a human donor in good health (CMV status not recorded). Some clones in this sample may be carry-over from other donors' samples. Sequenced material: CD8+ T cells from PBMCs. The CDR3 loop reads CASSPTRGPNQPQHF. The DNA for the CDR3 is TGCGCCAGCAGCCCTACGAGGGGCCCGAATCAGCCCCAGCATTTT.